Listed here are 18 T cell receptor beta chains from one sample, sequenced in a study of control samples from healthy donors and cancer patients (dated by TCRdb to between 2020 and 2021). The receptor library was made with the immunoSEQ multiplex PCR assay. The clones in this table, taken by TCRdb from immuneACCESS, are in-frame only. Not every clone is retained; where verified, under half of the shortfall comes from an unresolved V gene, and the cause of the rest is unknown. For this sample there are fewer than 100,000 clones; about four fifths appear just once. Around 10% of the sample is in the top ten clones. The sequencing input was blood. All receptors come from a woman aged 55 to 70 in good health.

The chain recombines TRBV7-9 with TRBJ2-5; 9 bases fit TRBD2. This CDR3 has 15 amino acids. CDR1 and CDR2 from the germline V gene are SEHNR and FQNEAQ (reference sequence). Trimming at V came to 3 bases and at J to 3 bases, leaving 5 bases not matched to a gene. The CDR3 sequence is CASSFSSGGKETQYF. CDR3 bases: TGTGCCAGCAGCTTTTCGAGCGGGGGGAAAGAGACCCAGTACTTC.

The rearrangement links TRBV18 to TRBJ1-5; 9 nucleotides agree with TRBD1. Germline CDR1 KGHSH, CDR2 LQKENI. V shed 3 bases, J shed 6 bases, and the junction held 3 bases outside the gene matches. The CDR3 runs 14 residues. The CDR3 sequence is CASSPTGGGQPQHF. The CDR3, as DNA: TGTGCCAGCTCACCGACAGGGGGAGGTCAGCCCCAGCATTTT.

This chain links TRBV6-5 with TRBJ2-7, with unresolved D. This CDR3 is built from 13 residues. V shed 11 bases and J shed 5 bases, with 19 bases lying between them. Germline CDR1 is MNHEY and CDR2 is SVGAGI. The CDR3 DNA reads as TGTGCCCTAACCCGGCTGTCAAACCACGAGCAGTACTTC. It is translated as CALTRLSNHEQYF.

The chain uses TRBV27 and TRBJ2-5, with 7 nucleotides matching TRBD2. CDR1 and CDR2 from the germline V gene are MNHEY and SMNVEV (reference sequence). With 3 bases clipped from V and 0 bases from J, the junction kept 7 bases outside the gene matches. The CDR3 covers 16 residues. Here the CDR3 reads CASSLITSDYQETQYF. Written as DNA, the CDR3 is TGTGCCAGCAGTTTGATAACTAGCGATTACCAAGAGACCCAGTACTTC.

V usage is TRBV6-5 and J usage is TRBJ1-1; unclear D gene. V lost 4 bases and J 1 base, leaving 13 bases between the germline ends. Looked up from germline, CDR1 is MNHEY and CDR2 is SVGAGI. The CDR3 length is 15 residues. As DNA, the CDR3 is TGTGCCAGCAGTTCCCACCTTGGCGCGAACACTGAAGCTTTCTTT. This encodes CASSSHLGANTEAFF.

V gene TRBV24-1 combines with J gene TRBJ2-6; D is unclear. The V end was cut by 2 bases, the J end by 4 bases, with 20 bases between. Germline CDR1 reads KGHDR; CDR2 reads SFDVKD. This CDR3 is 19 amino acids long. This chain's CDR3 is CATSDSLGQVVSGANVLTF. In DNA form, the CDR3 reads TGTGCCACCAGTGATTCCCTAGGGCAGGTCGTTTCGGGGGCCAACGTCCTGACTTTC.

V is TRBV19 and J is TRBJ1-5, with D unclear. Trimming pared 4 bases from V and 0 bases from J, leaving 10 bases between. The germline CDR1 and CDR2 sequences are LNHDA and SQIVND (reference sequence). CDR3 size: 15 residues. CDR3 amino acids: CASSTIAVSNQPQHF. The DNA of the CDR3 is TGTGCCAGTAGTACTATCGCGGTTAGCAATCAGCCCCAGCATTTT.

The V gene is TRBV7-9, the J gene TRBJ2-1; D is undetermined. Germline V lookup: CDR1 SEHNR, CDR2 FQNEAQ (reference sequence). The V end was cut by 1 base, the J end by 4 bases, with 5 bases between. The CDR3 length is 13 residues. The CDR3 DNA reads TGTGCCAGCAGCTTAGACACGTACAATGAGCAGTTCTTC. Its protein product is CASSLDTYNEQFF.

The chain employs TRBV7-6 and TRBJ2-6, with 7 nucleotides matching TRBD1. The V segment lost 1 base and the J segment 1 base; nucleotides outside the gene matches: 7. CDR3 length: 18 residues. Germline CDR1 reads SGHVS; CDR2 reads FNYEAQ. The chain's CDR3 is CASSLVVTGPSGANVLTF. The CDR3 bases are TGTGCCAGCAGCTTAGTGGTGACAGGGCCTTCTGGGGCCAACGTCCTGACTTTC.

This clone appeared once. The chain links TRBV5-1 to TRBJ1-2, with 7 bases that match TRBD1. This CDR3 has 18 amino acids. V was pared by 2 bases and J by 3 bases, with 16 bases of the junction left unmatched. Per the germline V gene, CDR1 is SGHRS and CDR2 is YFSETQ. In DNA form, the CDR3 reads TGCGCCAGCAGCTTCTCTATAGATGGACGCGGGACAGACTATGGCTACACCTTC. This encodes CASSFSIDGRGTDYGYTF.

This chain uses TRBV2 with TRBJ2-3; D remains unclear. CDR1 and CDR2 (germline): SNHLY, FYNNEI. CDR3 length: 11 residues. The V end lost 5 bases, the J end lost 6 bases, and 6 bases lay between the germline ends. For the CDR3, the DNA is TGTGCCAGCAGTAGGTCCGATACGCAGTATTTT. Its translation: CASSRSDTQYF.

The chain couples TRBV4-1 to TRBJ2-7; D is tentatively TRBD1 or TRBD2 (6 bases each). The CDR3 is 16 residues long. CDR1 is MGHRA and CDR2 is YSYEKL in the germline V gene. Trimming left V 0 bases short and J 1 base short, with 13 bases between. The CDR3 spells CASSQDRGARSYEQYF. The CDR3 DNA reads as TGCGCCAGCAGCCAAGATAGGGGGGCGCGATCCTACGAGCAGTACTTC.

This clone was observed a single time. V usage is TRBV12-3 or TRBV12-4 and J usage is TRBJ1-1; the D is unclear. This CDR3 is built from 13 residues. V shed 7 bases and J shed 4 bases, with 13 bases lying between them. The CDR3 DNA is TGTGCCAGCAATTTGAGGGTGGGCACTGAAGCTTTCTTT. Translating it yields CASNLRVGTEAFF.

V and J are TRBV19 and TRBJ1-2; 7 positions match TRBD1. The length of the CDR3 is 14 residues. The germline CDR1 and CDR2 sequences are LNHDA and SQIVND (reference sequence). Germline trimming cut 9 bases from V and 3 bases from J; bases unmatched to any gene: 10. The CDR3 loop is CASNHRGFDYGYTF. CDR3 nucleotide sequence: TGTGCCAGCAACCACAGGGGATTCGACTATGGCTACACCTTC.

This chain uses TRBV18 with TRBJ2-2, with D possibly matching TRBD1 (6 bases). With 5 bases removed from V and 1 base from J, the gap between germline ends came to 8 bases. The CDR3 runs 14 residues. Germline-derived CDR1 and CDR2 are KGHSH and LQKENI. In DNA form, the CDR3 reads TGTGCCAGCTCAACGGGACAGAACACCGGGGAGCTGTTTTTT. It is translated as CASSTGQNTGELFF.

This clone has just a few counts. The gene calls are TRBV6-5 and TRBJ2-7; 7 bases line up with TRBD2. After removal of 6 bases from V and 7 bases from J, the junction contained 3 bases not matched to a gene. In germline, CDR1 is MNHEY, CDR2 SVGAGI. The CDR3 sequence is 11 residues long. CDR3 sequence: CASRAGREQYF. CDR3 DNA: TGTGCCAGCAGAGCGGGACGGGAGCAGTACTTC.

The CDR3, as DNA: TGCGCCAGCAGCGATAAGGGTTGGCTGTTTTTT. Its translation is CASSDKGWLFF. The chain joins TRBV4-1 to TRBJ1-4; D not certain. In germline, CDR1 is MGHRA, CDR2 YSYEKL. The CDR3 is made up of 11 amino acids. Trimming cost V 5 bases and J 14 bases, with 12 bases left between them.

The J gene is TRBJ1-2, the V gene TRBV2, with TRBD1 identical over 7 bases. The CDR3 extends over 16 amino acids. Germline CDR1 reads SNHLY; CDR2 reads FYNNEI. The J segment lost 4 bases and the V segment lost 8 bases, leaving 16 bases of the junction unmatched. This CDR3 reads CASYSVGTVLAYGYTF. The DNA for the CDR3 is TGTGCCAGCTATAGCGTCGGGACAGTCCTTGCCTATGGCTACACCTTC.